The 14 T cell receptor beta chains reported below all come from one sample, sequenced in a study of identical twins. TCRdb used MiXCR to reprocess the 5' RACE reads, holding one entry per CDR3 protein. The table has just under 550,000 distinct CDR3 sequences, nearly 15% seen once. These records were also assigned to another study, of yellow fever vaccine responses in identical twins.

Specimen: CD4+ T cells sorted from blood. All receptors come from a woman aged 18-30 years in good health.

This clonotype has only a few counts. The rearrangement uses TRBV10-3 and TRBJ2-2, with a possible D match to TRBD1 (5 bases). This CDR3 region has 14 residues. The germline gives CDR1 ENHRY, CDR2 SYGVKD. V lost 2 bases and J 5 bases, leaving 9 bases between the germline ends. The CDR3 loop reads CAISERGRTGELFF. DNA of the CDR3: TGTGCCATCAGTGAGAGGGGAAGGACCGGGGAGCTGTTTTTT.

Of note for this clonotype: A junction boundary mismatches the germline segment, possibly from a read error. The chain couples TRBV20-1 to TRBJ2-3; D perhaps matches TRBD2 (5 bases). The CDR3 has 14 residues. Germline V gene sequence: CDR1 DFQATT, CDR2 SNEGSKA (reference sequence). CDR3 sequence (DNA): TGCAGCGCTAGCCAGGCCCCGGGCACAGATACGCAGTATTTT. This encodes CSASQAPGTDTQYF.

The chain has TRBV18 and TRBJ1-1; unclear D gene. Germline CDR1 and CDR2: KGHSH and LQKENI. The CDR3 runs 14 residues. Deletions cut 7 bases from V and 1 base from J, with 13 bases between. CDR3: CASYARSPNTEAFF. The CDR3 nucleotides are TGTGCCAGCTACGCCCGGAGCCCGAACACTGAAGCTTTCTTT.

This clonotype was found a few times. The rearrangement joins TRBV4-2 to TRBJ2-1, with 10 bases aligning to TRBD2. The V gene end was trimmed by 1 base and the J gene end by 6 bases; junction bases not matched to a gene: 6. CDR1 and CDR2 from the germline V gene are LGHNA and YNFKEQ. This CDR3 comprises 16 residues. CDR3 loop: CASSQADSGGSNEQFF. The CDR3 nucleotides are TGTGCCAGCAGCCAAGCGGATAGCGGGGGGAGCAATGAGCAGTTCTTC.

V is TRBV12-3 or TRBV12-4 and J is TRBJ2-7; 10 bases are a match to TRBD2. With 5 bases clipped from V and 7 bases from J, the junction kept 11 bases outside the gene matches. The CDR3 loop spans 15 amino acids. The CDR3 DNA reads TGTGCCAGCAGTCCCCATCTAGCGGGAGCGGGTGAGCAGTACTTC. Its translation: CASSPHLAGAGEQYF.

The rearrangement uses TRBV5-1 and TRBJ2-3; 14 bases agree with TRBD2. J was trimmed by 9 bases and V by 3 bases; bases with no gene match: 9. There are 16 residues in the CDR3. CDR1 is SGHRS and CDR2 is YFSETQ in the germline V gene. Here the CDR3 reads CASSWTSGGTEGTQYF. In DNA, the CDR3 is TGCGCCAGCAGCTGGACTAGCGGGGGGACCGAGGGGACGCAGTATTTT.

The CDR3 region has the DNA TGCGCCAGCAGCTTGCCCTTCCCAGGGGTGTATGAGCAGTTCTTC. Translation: CASSLPFPGVYEQFF. The chain is built from TRBV5-1 and TRBJ2-1; TRBD1 is a possible D gene (6 bases). The CDR3 contains 15 residues. V shed 1 base and J shed 8 bases, with 16 bases lying between them. Looked up from germline, CDR1 is SGHRS and CDR2 is YFSETQ.

Many counts were recorded for this clonotype. The chain couples TRBV12-3 or TRBV12-4 to TRBJ1-2; D is ambiguous. V was cut by 5 bases and J by 3 bases, with 10 bases left in between. The CDR3 contains 13 residues. The CDR3 coding sequence is TGTGCCAGCAGTATAGACACGGACTATGGCTACACCTTC. Its protein product is CASSIDTDYGYTF.

The chain uses TRBV5-5 and TRBJ2-3, with no clear D. V lost 0 bases to trimming and J lost 3 bases, with 11 bases between them. The CDR3 runs to 15 residues. Germline CDR1 reads SGHKS; CDR2 reads YYEKEE (reference sequence). The CDR3 is CASSLGQRLTDTQYF. The CDR3, as DNA: TGTGCCAGCAGCTTGGGGCAGAGACTGACAGATACGCAGTATTTT.

This chain joins TRBV18 and TRBJ2-7; no definite D call. The CDR3 has 14 residues. Germline assignment: CDR1 KGHSH and CDR2 LQKENI. Trimming removed 0 bases at V and 7 bases at J, with 13 bases between. For the CDR3, the DNA is TGTGCCAGCTCACCACCGTCAGAGACTCGTGAGCAGTACTTC. Residues: CASSPPSETREQYF. Based on the CDR3 plus reference TRBV18 and TRBJ2-7, the full variable domain is NAGVMQNPRHLVRRRGQEARLRCSPMKGHSHVYWYRQLPEEGLKFMVYLQKENIIDESGMPKERFSAEFPKEGPSILRIQQVVRGDSAAYFCASSPPSETREQYFGPGTRLTVT.

This chain connects TRBV6-5 to TRBJ2-7, with TRBD1 matching over 8 bases. Germline trimming cut 4 bases from V and 5 bases from J; bases unmatched to any gene: 7. The germline CDR1 and CDR2 sequences are MNHEY and SVGAGI. The CDR3 spans 14 residues. The CDR3 DNA is TGTGCCAGCAGTTTATGGACAGGGAAGAACGAGCAGTACTTC. Translated, it gives CASSLWTGKNEQYF.

This clonotype was seen a few times. The chain links TRBV2 to TRBJ2-7; no firm D call. The germline CDR1 and CDR2 sequences are SNHLY and FYNNEI. V was shortened by 4 bases and J by 6 bases, with 13 bases between the two germline ends. The CDR3 is 13 residues long. The CDR3 reads CASSGAVVGEQYV. The CDR3 bases are TGTGCCAGCAGTGGCGCAGTGGTCGGCGAGCAGTACGTC.

This clonotype was counted at least ten times. V gene TRBV20-1 combines with J gene TRBJ1-5, with a weak D call TRBD1 (5 bases). The CDR3 spans 13 residues. The V end lost 6 bases, the J end lost 7 bases, and 16 bases lay between the germline ends. Germline lookup yields CDR1 DFQATT and CDR2 SNEGSKA (reference sequence). CDR3 coding DNA: TGCAGTGCCCCAAGGCGGGGGAGGCAGCCCCAGCATTTT. It yields the protein CSAPRRGRQPQHF.

The table lists this clonotype with a few counts. The chain carries TRBV5-1 and TRBJ2-1, with 9 bases lining up with TRBD2. With 4 bases clipped from V and 6 bases from J, the junction kept 14 bases outside the gene matches. Germline values: CDR1 SGHRS, CDR2 YFSETQ. CDR3 length: 17 amino acids. The CDR3 bases are TGCGCCAGCAGCCCCCGTAGTAGCGGGAGCCACCGCAATGAGCAGTTCTTC. Amino acids: CASSPRSSGSHRNEQFF. The full variable domain, its missing parts supplied by reference TRBV5-1 and TRBJ2-1, is KAGVTQTPRYLIKTRGQQVTLSCSPISGHRSVSWYQQTPGQGLQFLFEYFSETQRNKGNFPGRFSGRQFSNSRSEMNVSTLELGDSALYLCASSPRSSGSHRNEQFFGPGTRLTVL.